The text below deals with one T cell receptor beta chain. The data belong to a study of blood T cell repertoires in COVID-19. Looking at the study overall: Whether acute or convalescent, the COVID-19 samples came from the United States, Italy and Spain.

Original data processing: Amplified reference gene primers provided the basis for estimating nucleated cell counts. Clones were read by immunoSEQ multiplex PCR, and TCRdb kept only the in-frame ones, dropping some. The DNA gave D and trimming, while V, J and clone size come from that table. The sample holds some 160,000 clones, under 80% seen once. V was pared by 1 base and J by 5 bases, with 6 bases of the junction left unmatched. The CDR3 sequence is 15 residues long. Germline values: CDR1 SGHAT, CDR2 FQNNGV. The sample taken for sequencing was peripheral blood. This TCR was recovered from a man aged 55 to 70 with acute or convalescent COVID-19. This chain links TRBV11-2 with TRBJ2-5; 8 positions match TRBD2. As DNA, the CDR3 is TGTGCCAGCAGCTTAGGCGGGAGGTCCCGGGAGACCCAGTACTTC. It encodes CASSLGGRSRETQYF.